This passage covers 28 T cell receptor beta chains from one sample sequenced in a study of cytomegalovirus exposure and HLA in healthy donors. Primers: 60 Vbeta forward and 13 Jbeta reverse. Data came from immunoSEQ multiplex PCR; TCRdb stores just in-frame clones and leaves some out. There are some 160,000 clones in the sample; roughly 80% occur only once, and 8.5% lies in the top ten. What was sequenced was PBMCs. The receptors come from a male donor in good health and CMV-seropositive.

The chain employs TRBV6-6 and TRBJ1-1; a weak D match, TRBD1 (5 bases). Trimming took 2 bases from V and 8 from J, leaving 18 bases between them. Germline CDR1 and CDR2: MNHNY and SVGAGI (reference sequence). This CDR3 contains 15 residues. CDR3 nucleotides: TGTGCCAGCAGTTACAATCCGCACGGGGCGGGGGAAGCTTTCTTT. Translation gives CASSYNPHGAGEAFF.

The V and J genes are TRBV6-5 and TRBJ1-1; maybe TRBD1 (5 bases). With 5 bases removed from V and 7 bases from J, the gap between germline ends came to 17 bases. Looked up from germline, CDR1 is MNHEY and CDR2 is SVGAGI. The CDR3 runs to 14 residues. The CDR3 nucleotides are TGTGCCAGCAGTCGCGCCGGGGGTAGAAGTGAAGCTTTCTTT. Translated, it gives CASSRAGGRSEAFF.

The chain recombines TRBV4-3 with TRBJ1-1, with 7 bases that match TRBD1. CDR3 length equals 14 residues. The V gene's germline CDR1 is LGHNA and CDR2 YSLEER. J lost 8 bases, V lost 3 bases, and 9 bases had no gene match. CDR3 bases: TGCGCCAGCAGCCATCTGGGACAGAGAGCCGAAGCTTTCTTT. This encodes CASSHLGQRAEAFF.

The chain recombines TRBV27 with TRBJ2-1; D is perhaps TRBD2 (5 bases). The V gene's germline CDR1 is MNHEY and CDR2 SMNVEV (reference sequence). With 4 bases removed from V and 0 bases from J, the gap between germline ends came to 13 bases. The CDR3 runs 16 residues. For the CDR3, the DNA is TGTGCCAGCAGTTCATTTGACTACTACTCCTACAATGAGCAGTTCTTC. Its translation is CASSSFDYYSYNEQFF.

The chain employs TRBV6-6 and TRBJ1-1; D possibly corresponds to TRBD1 (6 bases). The CDR3 totals 15 residues. V lost 7 bases, J lost 0 bases, and 15 bases lay in between. Germline values: CDR1 MNHNY, CDR2 SVGAGI (reference sequence). The CDR3 sequence: CASKVVGGMNTEAFF. CDR3 nucleotides: TGTGCCAGCAAGGTAGTAGGGGGAATGAACACTGAAGCTTTCTTT.

The count of this clone is one. The chain links TRBV6-5 to TRBJ1-5; maybe TRBD1 (5 bases). Germline lookup yields CDR1 MNHEY and CDR2 SVGAGI. Trimming cost V 8 bases and J 7 bases, with 15 bases left between them. This CDR3 has 13 amino acids. The DNA of the CDR3 is TGTGCCAGCGCCGCGGGGGTCTGGCAGCCCCAGCATTTT. As protein: CASAAGVWQPQHF.

The chain carries TRBV18 and TRBJ2-6; 10 bases line up with TRBD1. Germline lookup yields CDR1 KGHSH and CDR2 LQKENI. V dropped 5 bases and J dropped 0; count of bases not matched to a gene: 10. CDR3 length: 19 residues. In nucleotides, the CDR3 is TGTGCCAGCTCAGGATTCCCGGGACAGGGGACCTCTGGGGCCAACGTCCTGACTTTC. Translation: CASSGFPGQGTSGANVLTF.

The CDR3 spells CAISFGGSNTGELFF. Written as DNA, the CDR3 is TGTGCCATCAGTTTTGGGGGGTCGAACACCGGGGAGCTGTTTTTT. The chain carries TRBV10-3 and TRBJ2-2, with D maybe TRBD2 (6 bases). This CDR3 spans 15 amino acids. Germline V gives CDR1 ENHRY, CDR2 SYGVKD. V lost 5 bases and J 0 bases, leaving 10 bases between the germline ends.

The chain carries TRBV4-3 and TRBJ1-6; possible D gene TRBD1, 5 bases. Germline CDR1 reads LGHNA; CDR2 reads YSLEER. CDR3 length: 17 amino acids. Deletions cut 1 base from V and 3 bases from J, with 13 bases between. CDR3 sequence (DNA): TGCGCCAGCAGCCAAGGGGCCCAGGGTAGCTATAATTCACCCCTCCACTTT. Amino acids: CASSQGAQGSYNSPLHF.

The chain combines TRBV28 with TRBJ2-1, with unresolved D. V was pared by 8 bases and J by 3 bases, with 17 bases between. Germline V gene sequence: CDR1 MDHEN, CDR2 SYDVKM. The CDR3 is 15 amino acids. CDR3 in amino acids: CASSGGELFYNEQFF. In DNA form, the CDR3 reads TGTGCCAGCTCTGGCGGTGAGCTGTTCTACAATGAGCAGTTCTTC.

The CDR3 is CASSVPLAGGPEETQYF. The CDR3 region has the DNA TGTGCCAGCAGCGTTCCCCTAGCGGGAGGGCCAGAGGAGACCCAGTACTTC. The chain has TRBV9 and TRBJ2-5; the match to TRBD2 covers 12 bases. CDR3 length equals 17 residues. J lost 5 bases, V lost 2 bases, and 10 bases had no gene match. The germline CDR1 and CDR2 sequences are SGDLS and YYNGEE. Based on the CDR3 plus reference TRBV9 and TRBJ2-5, the full variable domain is DSGVTQTPKHLITATGQRVTLRCSPRSGDLSVYWYQQSLDQGLQFLIQYYNGEERAKGNILERFSAQQFPDLHSELNLSSLELGDSALYFCASSVPLAGGPEETQYFGPGTRLLVL.

This clone has just one count. The V call is TRBV5-1, the J call TRBJ1-5; D remains unclear. Germline CDR1 reads SGHRS; CDR2 reads YFSETQ. This CDR3 has 15 amino acids. V was shortened by 0 bases and J by 0 bases, with 7 bases between the two germline ends. The CDR3 bases are TGCGCCAGCAGCTTGGGGTACAATAGCAATCAGCCCCAGCATTTT. Its protein is CASSLGYNSNQPQHF.

This sequence joins TRBV11-2 and TRBJ2-1; 7 positions agree with TRBD1. Germline V gene sequence: CDR1 SGHAT, CDR2 FQNNGV. The CDR3 covers 13 residues. V lost 4 bases, J lost 5 bases, and 2 bases stayed unmatched. For the CDR3, the DNA is TGTGCCAGCAGCTGGGGACAGAACAATGAGCAGTTCTTC. Amino acid sequence: CASSWGQNNEQFF.

This clone was detected a few times. A junction end diverges from the germline sequence, so it may reflect a read error. The chain has TRBV7-2 and TRBJ2-4; D gene uncertain. The germline CDR1 and CDR2 sequences are SGHTA and FQGNSA. The CDR3 runs 13 residues. As DNA, the CDR3 is TGTGCCAGCAGCTTAGACGGCAAAAACAGTCAGTACTTC. As protein: CASSLDGKNSQYF.

The chain has TRBV28 and TRBJ1-2; 9 nucleotides align to TRBD1. The trim removed 6 bases at V and 4 bases at J, leaving 3 bases unmatched. The CDR3 spans 13 residues. Per the germline V gene, CDR1 is MDHEN and CDR2 is SYDVKM. The CDR3 nucleotides are TGTGCCAGCAGAACAGGGGGCGGCTATGGCTACACCTTC. Translation: CASRTGGGYGYTF.

This clone showed up just once. The V call is TRBV5-4, the J call TRBJ2-5; unclear D gene. The V gene's germline CDR1 is SGHNT and CDR2 YYREEE (reference sequence). The length of the CDR3 is 16 residues. Trimming pared 2 bases from V and 2 bases from J, leaving 16 bases between. DNA for the CDR3: TGTGCCAGCAGCTTATCTAGTGGTTTACGACAAGAGACCCAGTACTTC. Translation gives CASSLSSGLRQETQYF.

CDR3 loop: CSVVAGLTYNEQFF. Here the CDR3 DNA reads TGCAGCGTTGTCGCTGGACTGACCTACAATGAGCAGTTCTTC. This rearrangement joins TRBV29-1 to TRBJ2-1; D is perhaps TRBD2 (5 bases). Germline CDR1 is SQVTM and CDR2 is ANQGSEA. CDR3 length: 14 amino acids. Trimming took off 4 bases at V and 2 bases at J, with 12 bases between the two ends.

This chain connects TRBV5-5 to TRBJ2-7, with TRBD1 identical over 9 bases. After removal of 4 bases from V and 3 bases from J, the junction contained 8 bases not matched to a gene. Germline loops: CDR1 SGHKS, CDR2 YYEKEE (reference sequence). The CDR3 sequence is 15 residues long. CDR3 nucleotide sequence: TGTGCCAGCAGCCCGGGGGGACAGGGCCGCTACGAGCAGTACTTC. Protein sequence: CASSPGGQGRYEQYF.

This clone was detected a few times. The chain uses TRBV5-1 and TRBJ2-3; 16 bases fit TRBD2. The CDR3 is made up of 20 amino acids. Germline V gene data show CDR1 as SGHRS and CDR2 as YFSETQ. Unmatched junction bases numbered 12, after V lost 3 bases and J lost 2 bases. CDR3 nucleotide sequence: TGCGCCAGCAGCTACCCGGGACTAGCGGGGGGGCCGGGGGACACAGATACGCAGTATTTT. Its protein product is CASSYPGLAGGPGDTDTQYF.

J is TRBJ1-5 and V is TRBV6-6, with D possibly being TRBD1 (6 bases). Trimming took off 0 bases at V and 7 bases at J, with 10 bases between the two ends. The CDR3 loop spans 14 amino acids. CDR1 and CDR2 from the germline V gene are MNHNY and SVGAGI (reference sequence). CDR3 in amino acids: CASSYSTGGQPQHF. CDR3 in DNA: TGTGCCAGCAGTTACTCGACAGGAGGACAGCCCCAGCATTTT.

The chain is built from TRBV7-2 and TRBJ2-7; TRBD1 aligns across 11 bases. The CDR3 length is 15 residues. Germline trimming cut 4 bases from V and 3 bases from J; bases unmatched to any gene: 5. Germline V gene data show CDR1 as SGHTA and CDR2 as FQGNSA. For the CDR3, the DNA is TGTGCCAGCAGCTCGGGACAGGGGGTCTTCTACGAGCAGTACTTC. Translation: CASSSGQGVFYEQYF.

Here the CDR3 DNA reads TGTGCCAGTCGAACCGGGACAGGGAAAGGCGAGCAGTACTTC. Encoded protein: CASRTGTGKGEQYF. The chain combines TRBV6-6 with TRBJ2-7; 9 nucleotides match TRBD1. J gave up 6 bases and V 9 bases, and 12 bases lay outside the gene matches. CDR3 length: 14 residues. The germline V gene has CDR1 MNHNY and CDR2 SVGAGI (reference sequence).

This chain joins TRBV5-6 and TRBJ2-7, with a tentative D call TRBD2 (6 bases). The CDR3 contains 14 residues. V was clipped by 0 bases and J by 2 bases, with 9 bases between them. Looked up from germline, CDR1 is SGHDT and CDR2 is YYEEEE. In DNA form, the CDR3 reads TGTGCCAGCAGCTTGGCTCGGGAGACCTACGAGCAGTACTTC. Translating it yields CASSLARETYEQYF.

Points on this clone: The same CDR3 also results from other DNA sequences found in this sample. The chain combines TRBV5-1 with TRBJ1-1; no reliable D call. The CDR3 contains 13 residues. Looked up from germline, CDR1 is SGHRS and CDR2 is YFSETQ. V was cut by 5 bases and J by 1 base, with 9 bases left in between. CDR3 sequence (DNA): TGCGCCAGCAGTCTGGGAGAGAACACTGAAGCTTTCTTT. It encodes CASSLGENTEAFF. The full variable domain, completed using reference TRBV5-1 and TRBJ1-1, is KAGVTQTPRYLIKTRGQQVTLSCSPISGHRSVSWYQQTPGQGLQFLFEYFSETQRNKGNFPGRFSGRQFSNSRSEMNVSTLELGDSALYLCASSLGENTEAFFGQGTRLTVV.

This rearrangement joins TRBV7-9 to TRBJ1-4; TRBD1 aligns across 9 bases. The germline V gene has CDR1 SEHNR and CDR2 FQNEAQ (reference sequence). This CDR3 is 15 amino acids long. Trimming took 4 bases from V and 7 from J; bases not matched to a gene: 7. DNA of the CDR3: TGTGCCAGCAGCTCCGGACAGGGGAAGTCTGAAAAACTGTTTTTT. Translated, it gives CASSSGQGKSEKLFF. Combining the CDR3 with reference TRBV7-9 and TRBJ1-4 gives the whole variable domain DTGVSQNPRHKITKRGQNVTFRCDPISEHNRLYWYRQTLGQGPEFLTYFQNEAQLEKSRLLSDRFSAERPKGSFSTLEIQRTEQGDSAMYLCASSSGQGKSEKLFFGSGTQLSVL.

The rearrangement links TRBV5-4 to TRBJ1-1; no definite D call. V was trimmed by 1 base and J by 4 bases, leaving 8 bases between them. The CDR3 contains 13 residues. Germline lookup yields CDR1 SGHNT and CDR2 YYREEE (reference sequence). CDR3 nucleotide sequence: TGTGCCAGCAGCTTGAACGGTGGCACTGAAGCTTTCTTT. Protein sequence: CASSLNGGTEAFF.

The chain couples TRBV7-8 to TRBJ2-5; D not certain. The CDR3 has 15 residues. Germline V lookup: CDR1 SGHVS, CDR2 FQNEAQ. Deletions cut 6 bases from V and 2 bases from J, with 16 bases between. The CDR3 nucleotides are TGTGCCAGCAGTTCGGCGGAGTACTCTCAAGAGACCCAGTACTTC. Protein: CASSSAEYSQETQYF.

This chain joins TRBV14 and TRBJ1-2; 9 positions agree with TRBD1. Germline V gene data show CDR1 as SGHDN and CDR2 as FVKESK. The junction had 6 bases not matched to a gene; V was cut back by 1 base and J by 6 bases. The CDR3 covers 15 residues. CDR3 sequence (DNA): TGTGCCAGCAGCCAAGCCACCGGGACAGGGAATGGCTACACCTTC. Protein sequence: CASSQATGTGNGYTF.